This T cell receptor (beta chain) emerged from a study of cytomegalovirus exposure and HLA in healthy donors. The length of the CDR3 is 16 residues. Germline V gene data show CDR1 as SNHLY and CDR2 as FYNNEI. Trimming took 2 bases from V and 1 from J, leaving 12 bases between them. 13 Jbeta primers and 60 Vbeta primers were used for the PCR. The protocol was immunoSEQ multiplex PCR, while the TCRdb copy is restricted to in-frame clones and leaves out a portion. The sample consists of under 200,000 clones, 70% to 80% of them appearing once. The chain couples TRBV2 to TRBJ1-5; D is possibly TRBD1 (6 bases). Sequencing input: PBMCs. The origin of this receptor is a man aged 55 to 70 in good health and CMV-seronegative. CDR3 nucleotide sequence: TGTGCCAGCAGTGAATCCAGCAGGGGAAGCAATCAGCCCCAGCATTTT. This gives the protein CASSESSRGSNQPQHF.